This is a list of T cell receptor beta chains from one sample in a study of control samples from healthy donors and cancer patients. This table comes from immunoSEQ multiplex PCR, and its TCRdb copy is limited to in-frame clones, with some not included. The sample records 150,000 to 200,000 clones, roughly 94% being singletons. Sequenced material: PBMCs. The receptors stem from a man between 60 and 70 years old with colorectal cancer. Each CDR3 is given with its conserved first and last residue.

j_call v_call cdr3_aa
TRBJ2-3 TRBV19 CASSIRPRGTDTQYF
TRBJ1-2 TRBV5-1 CASSLGVQTEGYTF
TRBJ2-7 TRBV5-1 CASTRSGRNSYEQYF
TRBJ2-7 TRBV19 CASSPGQGIDEQYF
TRBJ2-7 TRBV7-9 CASSLVVTGSEQYF
TRBJ1-1 TRBV27 CASSVTVGGNTEAFF
TRBJ1-2 TRBV5-1 CASSLDPANYGYTF
TRBJ2-7 TRBV7-9 CASSLAFTGNEAYEQYF
TRBJ2-3 TRBV6-4 CASSGQGTDTQYF
TRBJ2-7 TRBV6-1 CASSERPLDEQYF
TRBJ2-3 TRBV9 CASSESGVGDTQYF
TRBJ1-5 TRBV27 CASSLMLYSNQPQHF
TRBJ1-2 TRBV27 CASSLSWDGRNYGYTF
TRBJ1-2 TRBV19 CASSGTSGVYGYTF
TRBJ1-5 TRBV10-3 CAISDRVMDSAQPQHF
TRBJ1-3 TRBV30 CAWSSQGKAGNTIYF